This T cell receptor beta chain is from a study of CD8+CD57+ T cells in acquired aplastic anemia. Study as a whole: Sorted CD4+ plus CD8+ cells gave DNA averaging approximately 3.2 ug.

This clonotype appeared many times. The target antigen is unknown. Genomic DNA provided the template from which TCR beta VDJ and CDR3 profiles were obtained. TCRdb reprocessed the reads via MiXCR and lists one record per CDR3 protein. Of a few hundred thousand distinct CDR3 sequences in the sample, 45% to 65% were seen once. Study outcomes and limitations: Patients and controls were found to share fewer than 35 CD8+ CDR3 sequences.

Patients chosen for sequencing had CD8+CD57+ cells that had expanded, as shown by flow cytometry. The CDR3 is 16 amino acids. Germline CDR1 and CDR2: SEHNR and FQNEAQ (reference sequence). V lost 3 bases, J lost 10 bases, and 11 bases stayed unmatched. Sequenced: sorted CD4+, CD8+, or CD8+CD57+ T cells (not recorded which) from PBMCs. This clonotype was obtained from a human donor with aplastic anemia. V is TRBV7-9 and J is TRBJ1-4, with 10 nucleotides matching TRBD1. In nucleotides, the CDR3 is TGTGCCAGCAGCTTTGGGACAGGGGTTTTGGTGGCAAAACTGTTTTTT. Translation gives CASSFGTGVLVAKLFF.